The clone carrying this T cell receptor beta chain was counted only a few times. Antigen unknown. The library protocol tagged individual cDNA molecules with unique molecular identifiers. MiXCR, applied by TCRdb to the 5' RACE reads, yields one record per CDR3 protein. The sample holds roughly 24,000 distinct CDR3 sequences; 4.5% are singletons and the top ten take 7.5% to 10%. These data belong to a study of early T cells in non-severe SARS-CoV-2 infection. Study-wide points: Anti-spike CD8 responses were favored in VDJdb matching, and private and CD4 specificities were missed.

The CDR3 runs to 15 residues. Trimming shortened V by 2 bases and J by 0 bases, and 8 bases separated the two germline ends. The germline CDR1 and CDR2 sequences are PRHDT and FYEKMQ (reference sequence). Sequenced material: whole blood. J is TRBJ2-4 and V is TRBV13; possible D gene TRBD1, 6 bases. This sequence originates from an adult who was a healthcare worker with PCR-confirmed SARS-CoV-2 infection or an uninfected control (not recorded which). The CDR3 bases are TGTGCCAGCAGCTTAAAACAGGGAGCCAAAAACATTCAGTACTTC. This translates into CASSLKQGAKNIQYF. The variable domain in full, completed from reference TRBV13 and TRBJ2-4, reads AAGVIQSPRHLIKEKRETATLKCYPIPRHDTVYWYQQGPGQDPQFLISFYEKMQSDKGSIPDRFSAQQFSDYHSELNMSSLELGDSALYFCASSLKQGAKNIQYFGAGTRLSVL.